These 24 T cell receptor beta chains originate from one sample sequenced in a study of control samples from healthy donors and cancer patients. Produced via immunoSEQ multiplex PCR; TCRdb's table is partial and in-frame only. The sample contains roughly 98,000 clones, almost 85% of which appear only once. Specimen: blood. These receptors came from a woman aged 60-75 years in good health.

The J gene is TRBJ1-3, the V gene TRBV6-6, with a possible D match to TRBD1 (5 bases). Trimming took off 6 bases at V and 0 bases at J, with 15 bases between the two ends. This CDR3 has 16 amino acids. Germline V gives CDR1 MNHNY, CDR2 SVGAGI (reference sequence). CDR3 region: CASSPSAGHSGNTIYF. The DNA for the CDR3 is TGTGCCAGCAGCCCCTCGGCAGGGCACTCTGGAAACACCATATATTTT.

The DNA for the CDR3 is TGTGCCAGCAGCTCGACAGGGTCCAACTATGGCTACACCTTC. Translation: CASSSTGSNYGYTF. The chain joins TRBV7-9 to TRBJ1-2, with 7 nucleotides matching TRBD1. Germline-derived CDR1 and CDR2 are SEHNR and FQNEAQ (reference sequence). This CDR3 is 14 amino acids long. Trimming at V came to 4 bases and at J to 2 bases, leaving 4 bases not matched to a gene.

The chain employs TRBV29-1 and TRBJ1-2, with 8 bases aligning to TRBD1. Germline V lookup: CDR1 SQVTM, CDR2 ANQGSEA. The J segment lost 2 bases and the V segment lost 6 bases, leaving 11 bases of the junction unmatched. This CDR3 comprises 15 residues. CDR3 nucleotide sequence: TGCAGCGTGGACCAGGCCAGGGGGCTGAACTATGGCTACACCTTC. Protein: CSVDQARGLNYGYTF.

This clone showed up just a few times. This sequence joins TRBV3-1 (or the pseudogene TRBV3-2) and TRBJ2-1; 7 bases align to TRBD1. After removal of 5 bases from V and 4 bases from J, the junction contained 8 bases not matched to a gene. Germline V gives CDR1 LGHDT, CDR2 YNNKEL (reference sequence). The CDR3 is made up of 15 amino acids. This CDR3 is CASSKGQAFYNEQFF. Written as DNA, the CDR3 is TGTGCCAGCAGCAAAGGACAGGCGTTTTACAATGAGCAGTTCTTC.

The CDR3 is CASSLSSGLEQFF. CDR3 nucleotide sequence: TGTGCCAGCAGCTTATCCTCAGGGTTGGAGCAGTTCTTC. This chain uses TRBV7-6 with TRBJ2-1; tentatively, D is TRBD1 (5 bases). The CDR3 is made up of 13 amino acids. Germline CDR1 and CDR2: SGHVS and FNYEAQ. V shed 2 bases and J shed 10 bases, with 12 bases lying between them.

J is TRBJ1-5 and V is TRBV4-1; a possible D gene is TRBD1 (5 bases). Per the germline V gene, CDR1 is MGHRA and CDR2 is YSYEKL. The CDR3 runs to 15 residues. The V gene lost 1 base and the J gene lost 2 bases, with 9 bases spanning the gap. CDR3 DNA: TGCGCCAGCAGCCAAGGTGGGGGAGGCAATCAGCCCCAGCATTTT. It translates to CASSQGGGGNQPQHF.

V is TRBV15 and J is TRBJ1-5; 8 positions agree with TRBD1. V was pared by 0 bases and J by 1 base, with 8 bases of the junction left unmatched. CDR1 LNHNV and CDR2 YYDKDF come from the germline V gene (reference sequence). CDR3 length equals 18 residues. CDR3: CATSRDPRQGSSNQPQHF. The CDR3 DNA reads TGTGCCACCAGCAGAGATCCCCGACAGGGGTCGAGCAATCAGCCCCAGCATTTT. Together with reference TRBV15 and TRBJ1-5, the CDR3 gives the full variable domain: DAMVIQNPRYQVTQFGKPVTLSCSQTLNHNVMYWYQQKSSQAPKLLFHYYDKDFNNEADTPDNFQSRRPNTSFCFLDIRSPGLGDTAMYLCATSRDPRQGSSNQPQHFGDGTRLSIL.

The CDR3 bases are TGCAGCGTCGGACAGGGCGGGTTCGGGGAGCTGTTTTTT. This gives the protein CSVGQGGFGELFF. The V gene is TRBV29-1, the J gene TRBJ2-2, with 8 bases fitting TRBD1. In germline, CDR1 is SQVTM, CDR2 ANQGSEA. Trimming cost V 6 bases and J 7 bases; bases outside gene matches: 7. This CDR3 is 13 amino acids long.

The chain employs TRBV28 and TRBJ1-2; 7 bases fit TRBD1. Germline assignment: CDR1 MDHEN and CDR2 SYDVKM. The junction had 7 bases not matched to a gene; V was cut back by 7 bases and J by 2 bases. The CDR3 length is 14 residues. CDR3 sequence: CASKLPQGNYGYTF. In nucleotides, the CDR3 is TGTGCCAGCAAACTACCACAGGGGAACTATGGCTACACCTTC.

This chain connects TRBV7-9 to TRBJ2-2; no clear D. Deletions cut 5 bases from V and 1 base from J, with 11 bases between. Looked up from germline, CDR1 is SEHNR and CDR2 is FQNEAQ (reference sequence). The CDR3 extends over 15 amino acids. DNA for the CDR3: TGTGCCAGCAGCAAACCGGTCCAGAACACCGGGGAGCTGTTTTTT. The encoded protein is CASSKPVQNTGELFF.

This clone was detected only once. V is TRBV4-1 and J is TRBJ2-5; possible D gene TRBD2, 5 bases. CDR1 is MGHRA, CDR2 YSYEKL, per germline. Trimming removed 0 bases at V and 7 bases at J, with 12 bases between. The CDR3 loop spans 14 amino acids. The CDR3 protein is CASSQDSPEGTQYF. DNA for the CDR3: TGCGCCAGCAGCCAAGACAGCCCCGAGGGGACCCAGTACTTC.

V is TRBV10-3 and J is TRBJ2-3, with 12 bases that match TRBD2. CDR1 is ENHRY, CDR2 SYGVKD, per germline. CDR3 size: 14 residues. V lost 8 bases to trimming and J lost 0 bases; unmatched junction nucleotides: 0. CDR3 DNA: TGTGCCATCGGGACTAGCGGGAGCACAGATACGCAGTATTTT. The encoded protein is CAIGTSGSTDTQYF.

The CDR3, as DNA: TGTGCCAGCAGCTCAGGGGCGACAGGGCTTAGCAATCAGCCCCAGCATTTT. Protein sequence: CASSSGATGLSNQPQHF. The chain has TRBV7-8 and TRBJ1-5; 7 nucleotides line up with TRBD1. V gave up 4 bases and J gave up 0 bases; unmatched junction bases: 9. In germline, CDR1 is SGHVS, CDR2 FQNEAQ. There are 17 residues in the CDR3. Full variable domain (remainder filled in from reference TRBV7-8 and TRBJ1-5): GAGVSQSPRYKVAKRGQDVALRCDPISGHVSLFWYQQALGQGPEFLTYFQNEAQLDKSGLPSDRFFAERPEGSVSTLKIQRTQQEDSAVYLCASSSGATGLSNQPQHFGDGTRLSIL.

The chain links TRBV7-9 to TRBJ2-6; D call uncertain. Germline lookup yields CDR1 SEHNR and CDR2 FQNEAQ (reference sequence). Trimming pared 1 base from V and 2 bases from J, leaving 6 bases between. This CDR3 comprises 15 residues. This CDR3 reads CASSLEGTGANVLTF. For the CDR3, the DNA is TGTGCCAGCAGCTTAGAAGGTACTGGGGCCAACGTCCTGACTTTC.

V and J are TRBV5-5 and TRBJ1-2; D unclear. The ends were cut back, 2 bases at V and 8 bases at J, with 16 bases in the middle. This CDR3 comprises 14 residues. Germline assignment: CDR1 SGHKS and CDR2 YYEKEE (reference sequence). The CDR3 sequence: CASSFLGGQGGYTF. As DNA, the CDR3 is TGTGCCAGCAGCTTTTTAGGAGGCCAAGGCGGCTACACCTTC.

The V call is TRBV12-3 or TRBV12-4, the J call TRBJ1-6; D not certain. Trimming pared 3 bases from V and 12 bases from J, leaving 12 bases between. The CDR3 covers 13 residues. CDR3 sequence (DNA): TGTGCCAGCAGTTTTAAGAGTGGCCTACCCCTCCACTTT. Amino acids: CASSFKSGLPLHF.

J is TRBJ2-7 and V is TRBV6-5; no firm D call. CDR3 length: 13 residues. Germline CDR1 is MNHEY and CDR2 is SVGAGI. Deletions cut 5 bases from V and 1 base from J, with 9 bases between. The CDR3, as DNA: TGTGCCAGCAGTAAGGCTGGGTCCTACGAGCAGTACTTC. Its translation: CASSKAGSYEQYF.

The rearrangement joins TRBV6-5 to TRBJ1-2; D unclear. Germline loops: CDR1 MNHEY, CDR2 SVGAGI. Trimming took 0 bases from V and 2 from J, leaving 7 bases between them. The CDR3 sequence is 14 residues long. The CDR3 spells CASSYSTENYGYTF. DNA for the CDR3: TGTGCCAGCAGTTACTCGACGGAAAACTATGGCTACACCTTC.

In the case of this clone: Other DNA sequences in this sample translate to the same CDR3. The rearrangement joins TRBV18 to TRBJ1-5; D is undetermined. The CDR3 contains 14 residues. The germline CDR1 and CDR2 sequences are KGHSH and LQKENI. V was clipped by 6 bases and J by 3 bases, with 12 bases between them. The CDR3 DNA reads as TGTGCCAGCTCCCCTCAAGGTTCCAATCAGCCCCAGCATTTT. Translating gives CASSPQGSNQPQHF.

The chain uses TRBV29-1 and TRBJ1-1; no definite D call. Germline values: CDR1 SQVTM, CDR2 ANQGSEA. The V and J ends lost 7 bases and 1 base respectively, with 13 bases between them. The CDR3 runs to 13 residues. The CDR3 loop is CSAFRATNTEAFF. The CDR3 DNA reads TGCAGCGCCTTCCGGGCTACGAACACTGAAGCTTTCTTT.

The chain carries TRBV29-1 and TRBJ1-2; TRBD1 matches at 7 bases. The CDR3 spans 14 residues. Looked up from germline, CDR1 is SQVTM and CDR2 is ANQGSEA. The trim removed 6 bases at V and 0 bases at J, leaving 7 bases unmatched. In DNA form, the CDR3 reads TGCAGCGTGACTGGGGACAGTTCTAACTATGGCTACACCTTC. Its translation: CSVTGDSSNYGYTF.

V and J are TRBV3-1 (or the pseudogene TRBV3-2) and TRBJ2-1; 12 bases are a match to TRBD2. CDR3 size: 17 residues. V was clipped by 6 bases and J by 9 bases; unmatched bases: 15. Germline loops: CDR1 LGHDT, CDR2 YNNKEL (reference sequence). CDR3 sequence reads: CASRPPTTSGRLGEQFF. The CDR3 DNA reads as TGTGCCAGCAGGCCCCCAACCACTAGCGGGAGGTTAGGTGAGCAGTTCTTC.

The chain carries TRBV19 and TRBJ2-1; perhaps TRBD2 as D (6 bases). The V gene lost 4 bases and the J gene lost 4 bases, with 11 bases spanning the gap. CDR1 and CDR2 (germline): LNHDA, SQIVND (reference sequence). This CDR3 is built from 14 residues. The CDR3 DNA reads TGTGCCAGTAGTAACCGACTAGGTTACAATGAGCAGTTCTTC. This codes for CASSNRLGYNEQFF.

This chain joins TRBV5-8 and TRBJ2-3; 8 positions agree with TRBD1. The V gene's germline CDR1 is SGHTS and CDR2 YDEGEE. The CDR3 contains 13 residues. Trimming removed 4 bases from V and 5 bases from J; junction bases left unmatched: 3. The DNA of the CDR3 is TGTGCCAGCAGCAGAACAGGGGGAGATACGCAGTATTTT. This translates into CASSRTGGDTQYF.